This T cell receptor (beta chain) is from a study of naive CD8 T cells in extremely preterm neonates (dated by TCRdb to 2016 to 2017). Turning to the overall study: The age range of the adult participants is stated as 25-50 years in the abstract but as 20-50 years in the methods. The study compared the TCRbeta CDR3 repertoires of sorted naive CD8+ T cells among four age groups: extremely preterm neonates, term neonates, young children and adults.

The peripheral blood donors were five healthy children aged roughly 15-60 months who were having elective routine surgery, plus five healthy nonsmoking adults. Healthy nonsmokers aged roughly 20-55 years, with a median age of 39 years, served as the adult controls. A FACSAria III cell sorter was used to sort live, Annexin V-negative naive CD8+ T cells (CD3+CD8+CD45RA+CCR7+). Between roughly 18,000 and 100,000 naive CD8+ T cells were sorted per sample. Mononuclear cells were isolated from diluted blood by Ficoll-Paque density gradient centrifugation. Before sorting, mononuclear cells were cryopreserved in approximately 10% DMSO plus 90% FBS and kept long term at -150 degrees C. After thawing, cells were stained with Annexin V along with antibodies against CD3, CD8, CCR7 and CD45RA. The DNeasy Blood and Tissue Kit was used to extract genomic DNA from snap-frozen pellets of sorted cells. A two-step, bias-controlled multiplex PCR was used to amplify TCRbeta CDR3 regions from genomic DNA. The multiplex PCR included primers specific for each TRBV and TRBJ gene segment. TCRbeta repertoire data were generated with the immunoSEQ Assay. Per the original workflow: A relative-frequency ratio and a modified nearest-neighbor algorithm were applied to filter and cluster reads so that closely related sequences were merged. IMGT annotation was the basis for assigning V, D and J genes to CDR3 sequences. Template counts were corrected for PCR amplification bias and quantified by comparison with synthetic TCR CDR3 analog sequences. Analyses were restricted to unique productive sequences, meaning in-frame CDR3 sequences without stop codons. The immunoSEQ Analyzer software was used to calculate clonality, defined as 1 minus Pielou's evenness, and iChao1 richness. Statistical tests were run in JMP, with either Student's t-test or a non-parametric test chosen according to Shapiro-Wilk normality results. The clones in this table, taken by TCRdb from immuneACCESS, are in-frame only. Not every clone is retained; where verified, under half of the shortfall comes from an unresolved V gene, and the cause of the rest is unknown. The DNA was the basis for D and trimming; V, J and clone size are from that table. Across this sample there are a few thousand clones, with around 97% seen only once. The ten largest clones take up over 6.5% of the sample.

V sheds 4 bases and J sheds 0 bases, leaving 9 bases between their ends. CDR1 MDHEN and CDR2 SYDVKM were looked up in the germline V gene. Reading from cysteine to phenylalanine, the CDR3 counts 15 amino acids. Only CDR3 DNA is held: 45 bases, read in frame from base 1. As for this clone: What antigen it recognizes has not been identified. No base quality information exists; no much larger clone differs at one position.

General study outcomes and caveats: Compared with the older groups, preterm CDR3s were shorter and closer to germline, carrying fewer N additions and showing less junctional trimming. Preterm neonates had significantly lower iChao1 richness than all other age groups (p < 0.05) and an even clone distribution, indicating a less rich repertoire. Prospective longitudinal studies of preterm and term neonates were called for by the authors so that T cell development could be tracked within individuals. A larger fraction of CDR3 nucleotide sequences was shared among preterm neonates (approximately 2.5%) than among term neonates (about 0.4%), young children (approximately 0.03%) and adults (about 0.01%). Among the limitations the authors pointed out were a small sample size and productive template counts that varied across preterm samples.

The material sequenced was naive CD8+ T cells from blood. This sequence uses TRBV28 and TRBJ2-2, with TRBD1 tentatively as D gene (5 bases match). This TCR was recovered from a human donor in good health. For the CDR3, the sequence is CASSSTETNTGELFF. The DNA sequence reads TGTGCCAGCAGTTCGACAGAGACGAACACCGGGGAGCTGTTTTTT.